These 8 T cell receptor beta chains were all obtained from the same sample, sequenced in a study of graft-versus-host responses after intestinal transplantation. The data were produced by immunoSEQ multiplex PCR, yet TCRdb's version contains in-frame clones alone and is incomplete. The sample has 60,000 to 80,000 clones; roughly 91% are singletons. Their specific antigens are unknown. The source was unstimulated CD8+ T cells sorted from spleen or lymph node cells, collected before intestinal transplant. Receptor source: a human donor who received an intestinal transplant.

This chain uses TRBV5-1 with TRBJ1-1; a possible D gene is TRBD1 (5 bases). There are 15 residues in the CDR3. Germline lookup yields CDR1 SGHRS and CDR2 YFSETQ. With 0 bases removed from V and 1 base from J, the gap between germline ends came to 10 bases. The CDR3 reads CASSLVGGENTEAFF. DNA of the CDR3: TGCGCCAGCAGCTTGGTTGGAGGGGAGAACACTGAAGCTTTCTTT.

The chain recombines TRBV4-1 with TRBJ1-2; possibly TRBD1 for D (5 bases). This CDR3 has 13 residues. V gave up 7 bases and J gave up 1 base, with 10 bases separating them. Per germline, CDR1 MGHRA and CDR2 YSYEKL. As DNA, the CDR3 is TGCGCCAGCATGGGGGGAGATAACTATGGCTACACCTTC. This gives the protein CASMGGDNYGYTF.

The rearrangement joins TRBV10-3 to TRBJ2-7, with TRBD2 identical over 7 bases. The CDR3 is 12 residues long. The junction had 1 base not matched to a gene; V was cut back by 0 bases and J by 8 bases. CDR1 and CDR2 (germline): ENHRY, SYGVKD. As DNA, the CDR3 is TGTGCCATCAGTGAGTCGGGGGGGAAGCAGTACTTC. It codes for CAISESGGKQYF.

Concerning this clone: This sample includes further DNA sequences coding for the same CDR3. V usage is TRBV27 and J usage is TRBJ1-2, with a tentative D call TRBD1 (6 bases). The CDR3 is 12 residues long. V lost 8 bases to trimming and J lost 7 bases, with 14 bases between them. The germline gives CDR1 MNHEY, CDR2 SMNVEV (reference sequence). Here the CDR3 reads CASSSGGSGYTF. In nucleotides, the CDR3 is TGTGCCAGCTCTTCGGGGGGCTCTGGCTACACCTTC.

This chain connects TRBV7-9 to TRBJ1-4; D might be TRBD1 (5 bases). Trimming removed 1 base from V and 5 bases from J, with 14 bases in between. The CDR3 runs to 16 residues. Germline values: CDR1 SEHNR, CDR2 FQNEAQ (reference sequence). CDR3 nucleotides: TGTGCCAGCAGCTTAGACGCCAGGGAAATCAATGAAAAACTGTTTTTT. It encodes CASSLDAREINEKLFF.

The chain couples TRBV15 to TRBJ1-5; TRBD1 matches 9 bases. V shed 5 bases and J 6 bases; nucleotides not matched to a gene: 5. The CDR3 runs 14 residues. Germline V gives CDR1 LNHNV, CDR2 YYDKDF (reference sequence). The DNA of the CDR3 is TGTGCCACCAGCTACCAACAGGGGGCTCAGCCCCAGCATTTT. Translating it yields CATSYQQGAQPQHF.

The chain uses TRBV27 and TRBJ1-1; D is possibly TRBD1 (5 bases). With 3 bases removed from V and 4 bases from J, the gap between germline ends came to 12 bases. CDR1 is MNHEY, CDR2 SMNVEV, per germline (reference sequence). The CDR3 length is 14 residues. The DNA for the CDR3 is TGTGCCAGCAGTTTTGGGGGGGGAGGCACTGAAGCTTTCTTT. Translating it yields CASSFGGGGTEAFF.

The V gene is TRBV7-9, the J gene TRBJ1-5; D may be TRBD1 (5 bases). The germline V gene encodes CDR1 SEHNR and CDR2 FQNEAQ (reference sequence). Trimming took off 6 bases at V and 7 bases at J, with 19 bases between the two ends. The CDR3 is 15 residues long. As DNA, the CDR3 is TGTGCCAGCAGTCAGGAGACAGTAGCGGGGCAGCCCCAGCATTTT. Residues: CASSQETVAGQPQHF.